A selection of T cell receptor beta chains follows, all from one sample in a study of T-cell memory formation after mild COVID-19. MiXCR was run by TCRdb on the 5' RACE reads, yielding one entry per CDR3 protein. The sample holds about 440,000 distinct CDR3 sequences, 20% seen once. Material for sequencing was PBMCs or a T cell subset sorted from them (not recorded which). These receptors were taken from an adult woman who had mild COVID-19 (a few samples of this study predate the infection). Cell type and time point are not known. Each CDR3 is given with its conserved first and last residue. Each record gives: J gene, clone size, D gene, V gene, CDR3 protein, CDR3 DNA. D genes are given only for firm matches. The size field is filled for only some rows; it gives once, few, many or a size class.

TRBJ1-2 once . TRBV13 CASSLGNGAADGYTF TGTGCCAGCAGCTTAGGCAACGGGGCCGCCGATGGCTACACCTTC
TRBJ2-5 . TRBD2 TRBV5-1 CASSLHVGLAGGTVQETQYF TGCGCCAGCAGCTTGCATGTTGGCCTAGCGGGAGGAACGGTCCAAGAGACCCAGTACTTC
TRBJ2-4 few . TRBV11-1 CASSPTGRNIQYF TGTGCCAGCAGTCCCACCGGGAGAAACATTCAGTACTTC
TRBJ1-2 few TRBD1 TRBV6-1 CASRRDRGQGNYGYTF TGTGCCAGCAGGAGGGACAGGGGACAAGGAAACTATGGCTACACCTTC
TRBJ2-2 few . TRBV3-1 CASSPLGGGDTGELFF TGTGCCAGCAGCCCCCTTGGAGGGGGGGACACCGGGGAGCTGTTTTTT
TRBJ2-7 few . TRBV6-2/TRBV6-3 CASSYPVREQYF TGTGCCAGCAGTTACCCAGTGCGAGAGCAGTACTTC
TRBJ2-5 few . TRBV7-2 CASSLDRYRMETQYF TGTGCCAGCAGCTTAGATCGCTATCGAATGGAGACCCAGTACTTC
TRBJ2-7 many . TRBV6-5 CASSLGGAPSYEQYF TGTGCCAGCAGTTTAGGGGGGGCGCCCTCCTACGAGCAGTACTTC
TRBJ2-3 many . TRBV7-2 CASSSWSTDTQYF TGCGCCAGCAGCTCGTGGAGCACAGATACGCAGTATTTT
TRBJ1-6 . . TRBV12-3/TRBV12-4 CASSLGRFLHF TGTGCCAGCAGTTTGGGACGGTTCCTCCACTTT
TRBJ1-5 . . TRBV20-1 CSGSGDSNQPQHF TGCAGTGGTTCAGGGGATAGCAATCAGCCCCAGCATTTT
TRBJ2-1 . TRBD2 TRBV6-5 CASSSRIAGGSLSSYNEQFF TGTGCCAGCAGTTCCCGGATAGCGGGCGGATCACTTAGCTCCTACAATGAGCAGTTCTTC
TRBJ1-2 . . TRBV24-1 CATSDRGSPLDYGYTF TGTGCCACCAGTGATAGAGGAAGCCCCCTGGACTATGGCTACACCTTC
TRBJ2-5 . TRBD1 TRBV12-3/TRBV12-4 CASSLGQGKSETQYF TGTGCCAGCAGTTTGGGACAGGGGAAATCGGAGACCCAGTACTTC
TRBJ2-1 once TRBD1 TRBV27 CDSSLGQGSGYEQFF TGTGACAGCAGCTTAGGACAGGGTTCGGGATATGAGCAGTTCTTC
TRBJ2-7 . TRBD2 TRBV19 CASSRVAGGDPYEQYF TGTGCCAGTAGTAGAGTAGCGGGAGGGGATCCCTACGAGCAGTACTTC
TRBJ2-5 few . TRBV12-3/TRBV12-4 CASSLTGTRETQYF TGTGCCAGCAGTTTAACAGGGACGCGGGAGACCCAGTACTTC
TRBJ2-7 . . TRBV12-3/TRBV12-4 CASSLSGVAYEQYF TGTGCCAGCAGTTTAAGTGGGGTCGCCTACGAGCAGTACTTC
TRBJ2-7 . . TRBV27 CASSFLERSYEQYF TGTGCCAGCAGTTTTTTGGAACGATCCTACGAGCAGTACTTC
TRBJ2-1 few . TRBV2 CASYANSPLTYNEQFF TGTGCCAGCTACGCCAATAGCCCCCTGACCTACAATGAGCAGTTCTTC
TRBJ2-7 . . TRBV11-2 CASRSGYHEQYF TGTGCCAGCAGAAGTGGGTACCACGAGCAGTACTTC
TRBJ2-2 few TRBD2 TRBV5-1 CASSSGSGRDTGELFF TGCGCCAGCAGCTCAGGAAGCGGGAGAGACACCGGGGAGCTGTTTTTT
TRBJ2-7 . . TRBV27 CASRRGQGLDEQYF TGTGCCAGCAGGCGAGGTCAGGGATTGGACGAGCAGTACTTC
TRBJ2-1 . . TRBV7-2 CASSAQRYNEQFF TGTGCCAGCAGTGCTCAGAGATACAATGAGCAGTTCTTC
TRBJ2-7 few . TRBV20-1 CSARDLQGDTYYEQYF TGCAGTGCTAGAGATCTTCAAGGGGACACTTACTACGAGCAGTACTTC
TRBJ1-5 . . TRBV12-5 CASGLVLRQASNQPQHF TGTGCTAGTGGTTTGGTACTCAGACAGGCTAGCAATCAGCCCCAGCATTTT
TRBJ2-3 . TRBD1 TRBV3-1 CASSQGSTRGGTQYF TGTGCCAGCAGCCAGGGTAGCACAAGAGGGGGCACGCAGTATTTT
TRBJ1-1 few . TRBV12-3/TRBV12-4 CASSPLDLGTEAFF TGTGCCAGCAGCCCCCTCGACTTGGGCACTGAAGCTTTCTTT
TRBJ1-2 . . TRBV15 CATSREGLGYTF TGTGCCACCAGCAGAGAGGGTTTAGGCTACACCTTC
TRBJ2-1 many . TRBV11-2 CASSSLTGSSYNEQFF TGTGCCAGCAGTAGCTTAACGGGGAGCTCCTACAATGAGCAGTTCTTC
TRBJ1-2 few . TRBV4-3 CASSQGFYLSYGYTF TGCGCCAGCAGCCAAGGGTTCTATCTTAGCTATGGCTACACCTTC
TRBJ2-1 few . TRBV5-1 CASSLKYTSYNEQFF TGCGCCAGCAGCTTGAAGTACACCTCCTACAATGAGCAGTTCTTC
TRBJ1-1 . . TRBV11-3 CASSPFQNTEAFF TGTGCCAGCAGCCCCTTCCAGAACACTGAAGCTTTCTTT
TRBJ1-2 . TRBD1 TRBV27 CASSLSGQGAYGYTF TGTGCCAGCAGTTTATCTGGACAGGGGGCGTATGGCTACACCTTC
TRBJ2-7 . TRBD2 TRBV9 CASSGSTSGGFYEQYF TGTGCCAGCAGCGGATCAACTAGCGGGGGGTTCTACGAGCAGTACTTC